This TCR beta chain derives from a study of T cells in women clearing cervical HPV infection. Study context: Controls were women whose single incident HPV16 infection cleared within 12 months without precancer or cancer.

Points from the study as a whole: TRBV6-7 abundance was lower in cases than controls (approximately 0.11% versus 0.16%). Repertoire richness, not evenness, was significantly elevated in CIN3+ cases versus controls.

Concerning this clone itself: What it binds is unknown. Relative to the germline gene, one junction end is altered; a read error may explain this. The CDR3 end falls 3 residues outside the read, so it is completed with the germline J gene.

Germline V gene lookup returns CDR1 LGHNA and CDR2 YNFKEQ. This CDR3 spans 13 amino acids. Profiling relied on immunoSEQ multiplex PCR, and the TCRdb table lists in-frame clones only, not all of them. Seen in this sample are 25,000 to 35,000 clones; the ten most common clones hold more than 4%. The origin of this receptor is a woman aged 18 to 75 with a cervical HPV16 infection that either progressed to CIN3+ or cleared (not recorded which). Sequenced material: blood buffy coat. The V gene is TRBV4-2, the J gene TRBJ2-3, with D uncertain. Incomplete CDR3 DNA: TGCGCCAGCAGCCAGATAGTCACAGATACG. Translated: CASSQIVTDT. The whole CDR3 protein reads CASSQIVTDTQYF.